Listed here are 27 T cell receptor beta chains from one sample, sequenced in a study of blood T cells in healthy people across ages. With a J-beta primer mix and a sample-barcoded 5' primer, a second PCR ran 7 to 11 cycles. TCRdb redid the calling of the 5' RACE reads with MiXCR, one entry per CDR3 protein. The profile shows over 600,000 distinct CDR3 sequences, around 50% of them singletons. What was sequenced was blood. The receptors stem from an elderly man in good health.

This chain connects TRBV29-1 to TRBJ2-1, with TRBD2 matching 13 bases. Trimming took 4 bases from V and 4 from J; bases not matched to a gene: 1. Germline lookup yields CDR1 SQVTM and CDR2 ANQGSEA. This CDR3 region has 14 residues. CDR3 DNA sequence: TGCAGCGTTGGGACTAGCGGGGGATACAATGAGCAGTTCTTC. As protein: CSVGTSGGYNEQFF.

The gene calls are TRBV7-2 and TRBJ1-4, with TRBD1 identical over 8 bases. The germline CDR1 and CDR2 sequences are SGHTA and FQGNSA. V shed 5 bases and J 5 bases; nucleotides not matched to a gene: 4. This CDR3 comprises 14 residues. CDR3 loop: CASSPDRANEKLFF. In nucleotides, the CDR3 is TGTGCCAGCAGCCCGGACAGGGCGAATGAAAAACTGTTTTTT. Together with reference TRBV7-2 and TRBJ1-4, the CDR3 gives the full variable domain: GAGVSQSPSNKVTEKGKDVELRCDPISGHTALYWYRQSLGQGLEFLIYFQGNSAPDKSGLPSDRFSAERTGGSVSTLTIQRTQQEDSAVYLCASSPDRANEKLFFGSGTQLSVL.

This chain uses TRBV21-1 with TRBJ2-5. TRBV21-1 is a pseudogene. This CDR3 contains 13 residues. Here the CDR3 reads CASSKAQTNEQYF. CDR3 nucleotide sequence: TGTGCCAGCAGCAAAGCCCAAACCAATGAGCAGTACTTC.

The rearrangement uses TRBV5-1 and TRBJ2-3; TRBD1 aligns across 7 bases. The CDR3 consists of 16 residues. CDR1 and CDR2 from the germline V gene are SGHRS and YFSETQ. Trimming cost V 4 bases and J 4 bases; bases outside gene matches: 12. The CDR3 spells CASSLGTAFEADTQYF. The CDR3 coding sequence is TGCGCCAGCAGCCTCGGGACAGCGTTTGAGGCAGATACGCAGTATTTT.

V is TRBV10-3 and J is TRBJ2-5; 7 bases map to TRBD2. The J call is doubtful: the DNA matches TRBJ2-7 better. The CDR3 runs 18 residues. Germline assignment: CDR1 ENHRY and CDR2 SYGVKD. In DNA form, the CDR3 reads TGTGCCATCAGCCCTCAATCGCGCGGGGGACCCTCAAGCTCCGAGCAGTACTTC. This codes for CAISPQSRGGPSSSEQYF.

The chain joins TRBV20-1 to TRBJ2-7; 9 bases map to TRBD1. Germline trimming cut 4 bases from V and 2 bases from J; bases unmatched to any gene: 9. Germline CDR1 is DFQATT and CDR2 is SNEGSKA (reference sequence). The CDR3 loop spans 15 amino acids. The CDR3 spells CSATQGQGKAYEQYF. CDR3 bases: TGCAGTGCTACCCAGGGACAGGGTAAAGCCTACGAGCAGTACTTC.

V usage is TRBV5-1 and J usage is TRBJ2-7, with 10 bases fitting TRBD1. CDR3 length equals 18 residues. V was clipped by 3 bases and J by 0 bases; unmatched bases: 12. The germline V gene encodes CDR1 SGHRS and CDR2 YFSETQ. The CDR3 DNA is TGCGCCAGCAGCTACCAGAAGATAGGGACAGGGGCCTCCTACGAGCAGTACTTC. Its translation is CASSYQKIGTGASYEQYF.

J is TRBJ2-1 and V is TRBV6-1, with 7 bases identical to TRBD2. After removal of 8 bases from V and 8 bases from J, the junction contained 15 bases not matched to a gene. This CDR3 has 15 amino acids. Germline V gene sequence: CDR1 MNHNS, CDR2 SASEGT. The CDR3 nucleotides are TGTGCCAGCGCCAGACCGGGACTACCTCGCGATGAGCAGTTCTTC. This translates into CASARPGLPRDEQFF.

This clonotype was counted only a few times. This sequence joins TRBV5-1 and TRBJ2-5; the D is unclear. CDR3 length: 12 amino acids. From germline, CDR1 is SGHRS and CDR2 YFSETQ. V gave up 2 bases and J gave up 5 bases, with 7 bases separating them. Written as DNA, the CDR3 is TGCGCCAGCAGCTTCCAGCTGGAGACCCAGTACTTC. Translated: CASSFQLETQYF.

The chain joins TRBV7-2 to TRBJ2-3; 9 bases match TRBD1. This CDR3 contains 16 residues. Trimming took 5 bases from V and 6 from J; bases not matched to a gene: 12. Germline V CDR1 and CDR2: SGHTA, FQGNSA. The CDR3, as DNA: TGTGCCAGCAGCCTTACCGGGACAGGGCTTTTCGATACGCAGTATTTT. It is translated as CASSLTGTGLFDTQYF.

The chain links TRBV10-2 to TRBJ1-1; D may be TRBD1 (5 bases). The V gene's germline CDR1 is WSHSY and CDR2 SAAADI. Trimming pared 3 bases from V and 5 bases from J, leaving 13 bases between. The CDR3 is made up of 14 amino acids. The CDR3 sequence: CASSDPWGDTEAFF. CDR3 coding DNA: TGCGCCAGCAGTGATCCGTGGGGGGATACTGAAGCTTTCTTT.

The CDR3 is CASSHGGTGNQPQHF. CDR3 nucleotides: TGCGCCAGCAGCCACGGAGGGACGGGCAATCAGCCCCAGCATTTT. The genes are TRBV4-1 and TRBJ1-5; maybe TRBD1 (5 bases). CDR3 length equals 15 residues. CDR1 MGHRA and CDR2 YSYEKL come from the germline V gene. V was cut by 3 bases and J by 2 bases, with 11 bases left in between.

A word on this clonotype: Being one base from a much bigger clone, this may be a read error. V usage is TRBV5-4 and J usage is TRBJ2-7; no reliable D call. Between the trimmed V and J ends, which lost 3 bases and 5 bases, there was a span of 18 bases. Germline V lookup: CDR1 SGHNT, CDR2 YYREEE (reference sequence). The CDR3 runs 15 residues. The CDR3 DNA is TGTGCCAGCAGCTCTGGGCGGACGGTGGACCACGAGCAGTACTTC. It is translated as CASSSGRTVDHEQYF.

The chain uses TRBV7-8 and TRBJ2-5; 8 bases line up with TRBD2. The assigned J gene may be wrong: the sequence end matches TRBJ2-7 better. From germline, CDR1 is SGHVS and CDR2 FQNEAQ. This CDR3 is built from 19 residues. CDR3 amino acids: CASSFSVSGRKIRSYEQYF. CDR3 nucleotides: TGTGCCAGCAGCTTTAGTGTGAGCGGGAGAAAGATAAGGTCCTACGAGCAGTACTTC.

This sequence joins TRBV9 and TRBJ1-1; unclear D gene. V gave up 0 bases and J gave up 1 base, with 10 bases separating them. Germline CDR1 and CDR2: SGDLS and YYNGEE. The CDR3 contains 15 residues. In DNA form, the CDR3 reads TGTGCCAGCAGCGTAGAAGTTGACACGAACACTGAAGCTTTCTTT. This translates into CASSVEVDTNTEAFF.

V gene TRBV3-1 combines with J gene TRBJ2-1; D is perhaps TRBD2 (6 bases). CDR3 size: 16 residues. V shed 3 bases and J shed 2 bases, with 14 bases lying between them. The germline V gene encodes CDR1 LGHDT and CDR2 YNNKEL (reference sequence). The CDR3, as DNA: TGTGCCAGCAGCCACGGGGGAAGGGCCCCCTACAATGAGCAGTTCTTC. Translation gives CASSHGGRAPYNEQFF.

This clonotype was found a few times. The chain has TRBV7-8 and TRBJ2-3, with TRBD2 matching over 10 bases. Germline V gene data show CDR1 as SGHVS and CDR2 as FQNEAQ. The CDR3 has 16 amino acids. With 4 bases clipped from V and 2 bases from J, the junction kept 6 bases outside the gene matches. CDR3 in amino acids: CASSYRTSGYTDTQYF. The DNA for the CDR3 is TGTGCCAGCAGCTACCGGACTAGCGGATACACAGATACGCAGTATTTT. Full variable domain (missing parts from reference TRBV7-8 and TRBJ2-3): GAGVSQSPRYKVAKRGQDVALRCDPISGHVSLFWYQQALGQGPEFLTYFQNEAQLDKSGLPSDRFFAERPEGSVSTLKIQRTQQEDSAVYLCASSYRTSGYTDTQYFGPGTRLTVL.

The CDR3 protein is CASRTQGDTEAFF. The CDR3 DNA reads as TGTGCCAGCAGGACGCAGGGGGACACTGAAGCTTTCTTT. The V and J genes are TRBV6-6 and TRBJ1-1; TRBD1 aligns across 7 bases. V lost 6 bases and J lost 3; bases outside the gene matches: 4. CDR3 length equals 13 residues. CDR1 and CDR2 (germline): MNHNY, SVGAGI (reference sequence).

This clonotype was found a few times. The J gene is TRBJ2-2, the V gene TRBV5-1; TRBD1 is a possible D gene (6 bases). CDR3 length: 15 amino acids. Trimming took 2 bases from V and 1 from J, leaving 9 bases between them. Germline V gene sequence: CDR1 SGHRS, CDR2 YFSETQ. The CDR3 is CASSLTGQNTGELFF. The CDR3 DNA reads as TGCGCCAGCAGCTTAACAGGGCAGAACACCGGGGAGCTGTTTTTT.

The chain uses TRBV14 and TRBJ2-2; a possible D gene is TRBD1 (6 bases). V was shortened by 4 bases and J by 5 bases, with 14 bases between the two germline ends. The CDR3 spans 15 residues. Germline CDR1 reads SGHDN; CDR2 reads FVKESK. The CDR3 DNA is TGTGCCAGCAGCCCACTCAGGGGTGGGACCGGGGAGCTGTTTTTT. Its protein is CASSPLRGGTGELFF.

V usage is TRBV28 and J usage is TRBJ1-2, with a weak D call TRBD1 (5 bases). Trimming took off 5 bases at V and 4 bases at J, with 14 bases between the two ends. The germline CDR1 and CDR2 sequences are MDHEN and SYDVKM. The CDR3 is 14 amino acids. In DNA form, the CDR3 reads TGTGCCAGCAGTACTCCGGGAGGGGCCTATGGCTACACCTTC. Its translation is CASSTPGGAYGYTF.

In its sample, this clonotype was seen once. A much larger clone differs by one base, so this may be a read error. The chain has TRBV27 and TRBJ2-1; perhaps TRBD2 as D (5 bases). The V gene's germline CDR1 is MNHEY and CDR2 SMNVEV (reference sequence). The CDR3 loop spans 13 amino acids. CDR3 sequence (DNA): TGTACCAGCAGTTCCACTAGTCGGGGTGAGCAGTTCTTC. Amino acid sequence: CTSSSTSRGEQFF.

V and J are TRBV20-1 and TRBJ2-3; D remains unclear. V was clipped by 0 bases and J by 14 bases, with 15 bases between them. The CDR3 is made up of 12 amino acids. CDR1 is DFQATT, CDR2 SNEGSKA, per germline (reference sequence). The CDR3 DNA follows: TGCAGTGCTAGAGATGGGCGAAGGGTGGCGTATTTT. Its translation: CSARDGRRVAYF.

This clonotype appeared many times. The CDR3 region is CSVEVGGGYTF. As DNA, the CDR3 is TGCAGCGTTGAAGTAGGCGGGGGCTACACCTTC. J is TRBJ1-2 and V is TRBV29-1; D is undetermined. V lost 1 base, J lost 8 bases, and 8 bases lay in between. The CDR3 length is 11 residues. CDR1 is SQVTM, CDR2 ANQGSEA, per germline.

This clonotype was found a few times. V gene TRBV30 combines with J gene TRBJ1-2; 7 positions match TRBD1. V lost 1 base, J lost 5 bases, and 7 bases stayed unmatched. CDR3 length equals 14 residues. Germline CDR1 GTSNPN, CDR2 SVGIG (reference sequence). CDR3 residues: CAWSEMTGSYGYTF. The CDR3 DNA is TGTGCCTGGAGTGAAATGACAGGGAGTTATGGCTACACCTTC.

The chain has TRBV20-1 and TRBJ1-1; maybe TRBD1 (6 bases). This CDR3 is built from 14 residues. The ends were cut back, 6 bases at V and 0 bases at J, with 14 bases in the middle. Germline assignment: CDR1 DFQATT and CDR2 SNEGSKA (reference sequence). CDR3 coding DNA: TGCAGTGCCCCGACGGGGACACTGAACACTGAAGCTTTCTTT. It encodes CSAPTGTLNTEAFF.

This clonotype was observed a single time. J is TRBJ1-3 and V is TRBV29-1; D remains unclear. The V end lost 7 bases, the J end lost 0 bases, and 19 bases lay between the germline ends. The CDR3 loop spans 16 amino acids. Germline assignment: CDR1 SQVTM and CDR2 ANQGSEA. The CDR3 DNA is TGCAGCGCATCCCTCCCGGCGGGCAGCTCTGGAAACACCATATATTTT. This codes for CSASLPAGSSGNTIYF.